This TCR beta chain was obtained from a study of blood T cell repertoires in COVID-19. Study-level background: Sites in the United States, Italy and Spain provided acute and convalescent COVID-19 samples.

This CDR3 contains 14 residues. The V and J ends lost 2 bases and 3 bases respectively, with 10 bases between them. Germline V lookup: CDR1 MDHEN, CDR2 SYDVKM. Authors' analysis steps: Estimation of nucleated cell counts relied on the amplification of reference gene primers. The repertoire was sequenced with immunoSEQ multiplex PCR; TCRdb's copy has only in-frame clones and lacks some. D and trimming were read from the DNA, whereas the V and J calls and clone size are those reported in that table. This table holds about 300,000 clones, approximately 88% found once. Seattle patients were enrolled while actively infected and followed longitudinally.

This TCR came from a human donor with COVID-19, enrolled during active disease. The donor label of this sample is uncertain. The gene calls are TRBV28 and TRBJ1-1; D is possibly TRBD1 (5 bases). The sample taken for sequencing was peripheral blood. The DNA for the CDR3 is TGTGCCAGCAGTTTAGAACAGGTCTACACTGAAGCTTTCTTT. As protein: CASSLEQVYTEAFF.